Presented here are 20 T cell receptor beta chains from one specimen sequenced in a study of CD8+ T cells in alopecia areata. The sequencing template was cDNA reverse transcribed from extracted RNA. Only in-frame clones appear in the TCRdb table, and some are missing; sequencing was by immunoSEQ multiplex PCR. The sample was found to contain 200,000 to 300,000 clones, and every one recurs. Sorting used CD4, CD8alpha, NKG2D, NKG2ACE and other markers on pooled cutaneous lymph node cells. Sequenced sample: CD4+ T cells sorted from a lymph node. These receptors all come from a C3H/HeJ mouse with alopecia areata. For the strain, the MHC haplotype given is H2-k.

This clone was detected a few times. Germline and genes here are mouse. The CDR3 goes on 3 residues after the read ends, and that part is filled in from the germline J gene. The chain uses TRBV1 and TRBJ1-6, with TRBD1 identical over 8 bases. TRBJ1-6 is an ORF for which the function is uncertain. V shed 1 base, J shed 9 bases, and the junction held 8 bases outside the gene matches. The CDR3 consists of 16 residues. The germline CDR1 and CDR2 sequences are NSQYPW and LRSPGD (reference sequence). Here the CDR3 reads CTCSAGAGGAGSPLYF. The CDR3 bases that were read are TGCACCTGCAGTGCAGGGGCAGGGGGCGCGGGTTCGCCC.

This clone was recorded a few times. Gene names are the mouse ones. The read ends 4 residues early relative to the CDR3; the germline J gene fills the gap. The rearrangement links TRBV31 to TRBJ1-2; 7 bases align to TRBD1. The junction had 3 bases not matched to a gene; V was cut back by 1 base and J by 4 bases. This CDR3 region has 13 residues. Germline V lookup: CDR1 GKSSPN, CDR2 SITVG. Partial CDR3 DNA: TGTGCCTGGAGTCAAGGGGGCGGCTCC. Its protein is CAWSQGGGS. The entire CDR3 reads CAWSQGGGSDYTF. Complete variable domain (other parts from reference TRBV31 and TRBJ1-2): AQTIHQWPVAEIKAVGSPLSLGCTIKGKSSPNLYWYWQATGGTLQQLFYSITVGQVESVVQLNLSASRPKDDQFILSTEKLLLSHSGFYLCAWSQGGGSDYTFGSGTRLLVI.

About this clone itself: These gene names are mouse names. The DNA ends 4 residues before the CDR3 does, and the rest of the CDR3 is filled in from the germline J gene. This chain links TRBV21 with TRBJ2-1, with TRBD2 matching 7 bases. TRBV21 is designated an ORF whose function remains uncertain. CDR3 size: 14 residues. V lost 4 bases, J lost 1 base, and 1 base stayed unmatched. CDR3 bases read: TGTGCTAGCAGTCCGACTGGGAACTATGCT. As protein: CASSPTGNYA. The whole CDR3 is CASSPTGNYAEQFF.

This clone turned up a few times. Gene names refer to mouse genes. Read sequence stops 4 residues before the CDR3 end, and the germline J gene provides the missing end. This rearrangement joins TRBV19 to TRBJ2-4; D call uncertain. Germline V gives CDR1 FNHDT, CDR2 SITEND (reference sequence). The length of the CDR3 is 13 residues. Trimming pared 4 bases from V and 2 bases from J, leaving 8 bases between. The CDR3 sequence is CASSPRNQNTLYF. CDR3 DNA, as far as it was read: TGTGCCAGCAGTCCCAGGAATCAAAAC.

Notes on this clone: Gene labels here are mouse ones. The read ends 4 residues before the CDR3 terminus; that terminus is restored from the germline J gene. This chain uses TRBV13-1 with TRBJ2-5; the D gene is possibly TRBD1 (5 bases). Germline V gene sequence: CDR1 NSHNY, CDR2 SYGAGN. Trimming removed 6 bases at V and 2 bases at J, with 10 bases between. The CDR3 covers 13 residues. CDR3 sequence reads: CASTRQFQDTQYF. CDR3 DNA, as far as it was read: TGTGCCAGCACCCGACAGTTCCAAGAC.

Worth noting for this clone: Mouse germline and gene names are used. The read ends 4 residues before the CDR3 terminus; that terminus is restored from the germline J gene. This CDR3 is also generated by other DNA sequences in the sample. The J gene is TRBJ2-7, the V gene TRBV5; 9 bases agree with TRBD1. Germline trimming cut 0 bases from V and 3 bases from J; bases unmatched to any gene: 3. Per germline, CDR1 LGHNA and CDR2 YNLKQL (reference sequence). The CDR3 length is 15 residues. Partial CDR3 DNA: TGTGCCAGCAGCCAAGATAGGGGACAGGGCTAT. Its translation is CASSQDRGQGY. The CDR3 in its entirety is CASSQDRGQGYEQYF.

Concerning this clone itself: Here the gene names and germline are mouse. Partial CDR3 DNA: TGTGCCAGCAGTACCACCGGGACAGGGAATGCT. Protein sequence: CASSTTGTGNA. The whole CDR3 sequence is CASSTTGTGNAEQFF. The chain recombines TRBV19 with TRBJ2-1; TRBD1 aligns across 9 bases. The sequenced fragment ends 4 residues before the CDR3 boundary, so the rest is inferred from the germline J gene. V shed 3 bases, J shed 5 bases, and the junction held 6 bases outside the gene matches. The CDR3 extends over 15 amino acids. The germline gives CDR1 FNHDT, CDR2 SITEND (reference sequence).

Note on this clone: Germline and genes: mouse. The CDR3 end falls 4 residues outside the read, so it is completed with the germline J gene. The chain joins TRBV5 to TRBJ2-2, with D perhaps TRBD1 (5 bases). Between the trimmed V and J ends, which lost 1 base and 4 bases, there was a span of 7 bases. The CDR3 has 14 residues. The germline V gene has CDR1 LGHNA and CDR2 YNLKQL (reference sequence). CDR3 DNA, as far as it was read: TGTGCCAGCAGCCAAGGAGGGGTCACCGGG. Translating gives CASSQGGVTG. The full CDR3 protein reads CASSQGGVTGQLYF.

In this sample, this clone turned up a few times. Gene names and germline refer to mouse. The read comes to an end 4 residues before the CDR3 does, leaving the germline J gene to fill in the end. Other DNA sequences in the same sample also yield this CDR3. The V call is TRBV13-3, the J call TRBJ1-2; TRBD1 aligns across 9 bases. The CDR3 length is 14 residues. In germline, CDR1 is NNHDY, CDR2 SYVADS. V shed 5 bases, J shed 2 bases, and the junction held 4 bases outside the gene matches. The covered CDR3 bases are TGTGCCAGCAGCTCCGGGACAGGGAACTCC. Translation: CASSSGTGNS. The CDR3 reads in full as CASSSGTGNSDYTF.

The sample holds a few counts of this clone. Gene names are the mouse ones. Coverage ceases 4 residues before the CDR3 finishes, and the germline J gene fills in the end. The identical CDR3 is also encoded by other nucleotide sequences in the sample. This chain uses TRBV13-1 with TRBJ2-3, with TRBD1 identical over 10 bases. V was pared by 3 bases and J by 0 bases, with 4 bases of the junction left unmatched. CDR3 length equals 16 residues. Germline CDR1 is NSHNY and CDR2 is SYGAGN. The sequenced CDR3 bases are TGTGCCAGCAGTGGCGGGACAGGGGCCAGTGCAGAA. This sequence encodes CASSGGTGASAE. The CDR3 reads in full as CASSGGTGASAETLYF.

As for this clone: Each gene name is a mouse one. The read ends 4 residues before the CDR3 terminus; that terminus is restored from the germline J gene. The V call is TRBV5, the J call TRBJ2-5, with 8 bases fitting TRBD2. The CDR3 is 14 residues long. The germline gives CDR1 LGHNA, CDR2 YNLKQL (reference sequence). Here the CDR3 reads CASSQDRLGDTQYF. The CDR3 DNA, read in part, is TGTGCCAGCAGCCAAGATAGACTGGGGGAC.

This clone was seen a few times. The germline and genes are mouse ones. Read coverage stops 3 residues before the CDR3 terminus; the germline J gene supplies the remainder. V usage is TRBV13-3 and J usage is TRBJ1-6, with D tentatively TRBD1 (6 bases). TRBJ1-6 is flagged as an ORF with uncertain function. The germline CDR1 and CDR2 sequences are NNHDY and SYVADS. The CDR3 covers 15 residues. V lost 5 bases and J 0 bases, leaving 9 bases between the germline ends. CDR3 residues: CASRGTNSYNSPLYF. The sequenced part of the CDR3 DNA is TGTGCCAGCAGGGGGACAAATTCCTATAATTCGCCC.

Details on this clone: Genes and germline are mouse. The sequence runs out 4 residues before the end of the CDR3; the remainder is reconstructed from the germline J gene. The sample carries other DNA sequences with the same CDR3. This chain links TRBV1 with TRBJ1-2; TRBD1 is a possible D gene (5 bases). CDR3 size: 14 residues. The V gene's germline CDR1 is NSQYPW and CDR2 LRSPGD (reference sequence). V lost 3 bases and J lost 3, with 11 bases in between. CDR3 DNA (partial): TGCACCTGCAGTGCGCAGGGAAGGTACTCC. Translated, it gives CTCSAQGRYS. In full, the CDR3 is CTCSAQGRYSDYTF.

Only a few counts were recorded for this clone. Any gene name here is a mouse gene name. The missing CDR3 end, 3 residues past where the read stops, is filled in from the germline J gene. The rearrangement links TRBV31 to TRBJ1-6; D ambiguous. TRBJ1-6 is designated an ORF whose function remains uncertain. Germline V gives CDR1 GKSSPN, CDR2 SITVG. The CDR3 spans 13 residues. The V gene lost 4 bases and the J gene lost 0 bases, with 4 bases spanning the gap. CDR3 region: CAWTFSYNSPLYF. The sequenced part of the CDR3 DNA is TGTGCCTGGACCTTTTCCTATAATTCGCCC.

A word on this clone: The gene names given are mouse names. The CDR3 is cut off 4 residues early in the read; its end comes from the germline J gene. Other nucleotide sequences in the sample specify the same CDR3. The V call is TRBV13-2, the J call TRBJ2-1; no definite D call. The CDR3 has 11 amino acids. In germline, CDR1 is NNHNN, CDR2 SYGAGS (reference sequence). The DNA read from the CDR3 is TGTGCCAGCGGTGATTGGGCT. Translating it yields CASGDWA. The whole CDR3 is CASGDWAEQFF.

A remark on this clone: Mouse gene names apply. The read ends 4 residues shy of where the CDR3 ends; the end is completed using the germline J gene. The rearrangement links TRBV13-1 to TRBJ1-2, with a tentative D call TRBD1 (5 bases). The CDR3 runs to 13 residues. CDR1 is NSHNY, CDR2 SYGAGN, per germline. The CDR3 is CASSDVGEPDYTF. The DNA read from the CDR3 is TGTGCCAGCAGTGATGTGGGGGAACCC.

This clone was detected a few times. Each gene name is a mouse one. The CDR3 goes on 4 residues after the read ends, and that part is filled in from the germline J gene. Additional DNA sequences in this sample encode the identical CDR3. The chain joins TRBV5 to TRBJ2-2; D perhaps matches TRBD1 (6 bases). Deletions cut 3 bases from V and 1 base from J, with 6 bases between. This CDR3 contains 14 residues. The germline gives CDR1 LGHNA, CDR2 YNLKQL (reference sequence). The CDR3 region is CASSQTGNTGQLYF. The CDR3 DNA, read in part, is TGTGCCAGCAGCCAGACAGGAAACACCGGG.

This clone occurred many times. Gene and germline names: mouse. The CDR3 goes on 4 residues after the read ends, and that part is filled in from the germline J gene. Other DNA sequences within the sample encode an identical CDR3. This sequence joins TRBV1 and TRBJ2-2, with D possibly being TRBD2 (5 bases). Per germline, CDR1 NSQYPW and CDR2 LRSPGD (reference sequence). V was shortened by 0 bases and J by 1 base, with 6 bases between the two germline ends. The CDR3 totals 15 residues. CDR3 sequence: CTCSADWGNTGQLYF. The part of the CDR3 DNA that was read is TGCACCTGCAGTGCAGATTGGGGAAACACCGGG.

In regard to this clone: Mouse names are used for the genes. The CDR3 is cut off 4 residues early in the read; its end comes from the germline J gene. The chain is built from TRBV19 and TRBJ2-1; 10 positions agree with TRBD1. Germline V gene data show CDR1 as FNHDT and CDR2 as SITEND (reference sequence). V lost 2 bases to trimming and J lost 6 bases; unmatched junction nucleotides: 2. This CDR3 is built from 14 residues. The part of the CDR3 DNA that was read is TGTGCCAGCAGTATCGACAGGGGGCTTGCT. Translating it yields CASSIDRGLA. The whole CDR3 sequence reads CASSIDRGLAEQFF.

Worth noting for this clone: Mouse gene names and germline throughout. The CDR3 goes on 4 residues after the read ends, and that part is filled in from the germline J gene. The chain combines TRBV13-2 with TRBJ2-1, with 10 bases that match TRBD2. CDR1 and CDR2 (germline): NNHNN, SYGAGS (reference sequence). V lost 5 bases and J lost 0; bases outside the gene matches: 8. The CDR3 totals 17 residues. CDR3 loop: CASGPPGLGNNYAEQFF. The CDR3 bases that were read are TGTGCCAGCGGCCCCCCGGGACTGGGGAATAACTATGCT.